This TCR beta chain was profiled in a study of T cell changes during pregnancy in multiple sclerosis. The CDR3 spans 12 residues. J lost 15 bases, V lost 0 bases, and 6 bases had no gene match. CDR1 and CDR2 (germline): SGHDT, YYEEEE. The table came from immunoSEQ multiplex PCR; TCRdb's copy has only in-frame clones and leaves some out. Of some 85,000 clones in the sample, around 96% were seen once. The sample consisted of peripheral blood, taken in the second trimester of pregnancy. The source is a female donor with multiple sclerosis, enrolled in a pregnancy study. This chain uses TRBV5-6 with TRBJ2-1; TRBD2 matches 7 bases. The CDR3 coding sequence is TGTGCCAGCAGCTTGGTGGGCGGGAGCGGGTTCTTC. The encoded protein is CASSLVGGSGFF.